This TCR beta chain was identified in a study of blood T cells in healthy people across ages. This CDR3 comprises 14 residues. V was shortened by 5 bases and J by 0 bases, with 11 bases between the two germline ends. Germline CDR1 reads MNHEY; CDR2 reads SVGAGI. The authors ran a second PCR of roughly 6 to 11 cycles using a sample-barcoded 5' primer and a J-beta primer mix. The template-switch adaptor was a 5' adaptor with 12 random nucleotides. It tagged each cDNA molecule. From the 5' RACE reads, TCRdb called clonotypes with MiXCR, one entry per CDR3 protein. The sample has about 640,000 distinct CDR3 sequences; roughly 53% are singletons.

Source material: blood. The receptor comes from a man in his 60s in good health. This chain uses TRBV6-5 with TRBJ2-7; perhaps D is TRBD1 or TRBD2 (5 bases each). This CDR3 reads CASSRGESSYEQYF. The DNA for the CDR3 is TGTGCCAGCAGTAGGGGAGAGAGCTCCTACGAGCAGTACTTC.